This note documents a single T cell receptor (beta chain) sequence. Its antigen is undetermined. This sample stems from a study of CXCR3-negative and CXCR3-positive naive CD8 T cells. Study as a whole: About 140 million TRB reads were obtained in total, which works out to about 1.5 +/- 0.3 million per library. Study-wide results and caveats: Memory, not naive, CXCR3-negative and CXCR3-positive cells differed in TRBV-TRBJ usage.

With some 300,000 cells each, the CD8+ T cell subsets were individually sorted in triplicate. 5' RACE that incorporated UMI labels was used to prepare the TRB cDNA libraries. TCRdb re-called the 5' RACE reads; every CDR3 protein appears as one record, without DNA. The sample totals roughly 40,000 distinct CDR3 sequences. Germline CDR1 and CDR2: MDHEN and SYDVKM. The CDR3 is 16 amino acids. This TCR derives from a human donor in good health. Some clones in this sample may be carry-over from other donors' samples. J is TRBJ1-1 and V is TRBV28; TCRdb designates TRBD1, a call that cannot be tested without DNA. Sequencing was performed on memory CD8+ T cells from blood. The CDR3 protein is CASSSLRRAMNTEAFF.